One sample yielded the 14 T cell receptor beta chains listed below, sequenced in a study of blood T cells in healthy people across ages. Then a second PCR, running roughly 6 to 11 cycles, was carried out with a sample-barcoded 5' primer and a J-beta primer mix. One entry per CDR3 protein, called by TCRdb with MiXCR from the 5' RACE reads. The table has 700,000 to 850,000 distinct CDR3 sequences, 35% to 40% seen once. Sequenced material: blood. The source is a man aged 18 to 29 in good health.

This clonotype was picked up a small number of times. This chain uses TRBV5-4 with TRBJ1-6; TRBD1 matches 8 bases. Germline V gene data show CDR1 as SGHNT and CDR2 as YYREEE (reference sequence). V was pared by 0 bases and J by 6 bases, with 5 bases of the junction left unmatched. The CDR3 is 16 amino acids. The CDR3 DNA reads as TGTGCCAGCAGCTTGGGTGCAGGGGGCCTTAATTCACCCCTCCACTTT. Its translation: CASSLGAGGLNSPLHF.

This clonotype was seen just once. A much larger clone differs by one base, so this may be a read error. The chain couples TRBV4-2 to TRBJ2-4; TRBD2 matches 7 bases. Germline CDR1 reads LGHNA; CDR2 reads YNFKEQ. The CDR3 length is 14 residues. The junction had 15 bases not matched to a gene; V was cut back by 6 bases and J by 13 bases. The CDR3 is CASSPGLIREAQYF. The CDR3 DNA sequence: TGTGCCAGCAGTCCGGGACTAATAAGGGAGGCCCAGTACTTC.

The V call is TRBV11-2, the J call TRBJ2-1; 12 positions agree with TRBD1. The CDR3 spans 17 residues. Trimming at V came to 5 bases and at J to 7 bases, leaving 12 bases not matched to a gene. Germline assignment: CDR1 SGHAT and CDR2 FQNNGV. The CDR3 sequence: CASSAMGDRGPGNEQFF. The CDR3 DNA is TGTGCCAGCAGCGCAATGGGGGACAGGGGGCCTGGTAATGAGCAGTTCTTC.

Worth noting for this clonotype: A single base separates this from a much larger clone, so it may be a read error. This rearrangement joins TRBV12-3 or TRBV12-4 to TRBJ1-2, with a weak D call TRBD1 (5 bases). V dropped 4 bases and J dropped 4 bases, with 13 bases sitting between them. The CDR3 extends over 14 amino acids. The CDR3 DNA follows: TGTGCCAGCAGTTCAAGGCCGGGGACCTATGGCTACACCTTC. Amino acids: CASSSRPGTYGYTF.

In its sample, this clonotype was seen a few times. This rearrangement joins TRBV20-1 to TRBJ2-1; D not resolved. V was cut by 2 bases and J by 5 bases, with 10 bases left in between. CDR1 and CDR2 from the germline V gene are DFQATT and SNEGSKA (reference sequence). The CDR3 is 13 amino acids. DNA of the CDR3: TGCAGTGCTAGATCTGGGGTAAACAATGAGCAGTTCTTC. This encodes CSARSGVNNEQFF.

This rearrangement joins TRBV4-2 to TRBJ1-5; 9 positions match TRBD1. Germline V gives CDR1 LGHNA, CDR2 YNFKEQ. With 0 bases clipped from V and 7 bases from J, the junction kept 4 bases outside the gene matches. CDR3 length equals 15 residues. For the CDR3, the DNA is TGTGCCAGCAGCCAAGAGGGGACAGGGCACCAGCCCCAGCATTTT. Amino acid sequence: CASSQEGTGHQPQHF.

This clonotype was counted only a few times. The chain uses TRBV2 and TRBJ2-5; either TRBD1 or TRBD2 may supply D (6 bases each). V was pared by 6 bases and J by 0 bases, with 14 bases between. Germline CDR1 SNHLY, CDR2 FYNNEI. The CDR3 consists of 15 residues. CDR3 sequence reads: CASRVDGGYQETQYF. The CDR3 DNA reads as TGTGCCAGCAGGGTGGACGGGGGCTACCAAGAGACCCAGTACTTC.

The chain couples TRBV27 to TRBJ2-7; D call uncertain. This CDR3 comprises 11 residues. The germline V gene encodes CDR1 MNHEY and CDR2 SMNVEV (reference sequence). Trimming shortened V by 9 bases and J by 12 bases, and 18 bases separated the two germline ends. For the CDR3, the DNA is TGTGCCAGTAGGAACCAAGAGACCCGGTACTTC. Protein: CASRNQETRYF.

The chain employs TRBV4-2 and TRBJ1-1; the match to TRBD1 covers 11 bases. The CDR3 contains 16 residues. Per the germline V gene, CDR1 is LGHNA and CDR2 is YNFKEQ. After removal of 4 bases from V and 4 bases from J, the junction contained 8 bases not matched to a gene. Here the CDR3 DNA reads TGTGCCAGCAGCCCGAGGACAGGGGGCGAAGGCACTGAAGCTTTCTTT. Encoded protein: CASSPRTGGEGTEAFF.

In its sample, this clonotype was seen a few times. CDR3 amino acids: CASSLVLDRSYAGELFF. The CDR3 bases are TGTGCCAGCAGCTTAGTCTTGGACAGGTCGTACGCCGGGGAGCTGTTTTTT. This sequence joins TRBV5-8 and TRBJ2-2, with 7 bases that match TRBD1. The CDR3 spans 17 residues. From germline, CDR1 is SGHTS and CDR2 YDEGEE. Unmatched junction bases numbered 13, after V lost 2 bases and J lost 6 bases.

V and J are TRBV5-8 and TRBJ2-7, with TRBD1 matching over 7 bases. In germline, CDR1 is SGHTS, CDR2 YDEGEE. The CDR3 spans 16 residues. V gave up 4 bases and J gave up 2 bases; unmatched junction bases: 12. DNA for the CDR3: TGTGCCAGCAGCCGAAGAGACAGGGACAGTGCCTACGAGCAGTACTTC. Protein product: CASSRRDRDSAYEQYF.

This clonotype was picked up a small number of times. The CDR3 coding sequence is TGTGCCAGCAGCCCTAGCGGGGGGCTTTACAATGAGCAGTACTTC. Translated, it gives CASSPSGGLYNEQYF. V and J are TRBV7-9 and TRBJ2-5; 11 bases match TRBD2. V dropped 5 bases and J dropped 11; count of bases not matched to a gene: 13. The CDR3 spans 15 residues. The germline CDR1 and CDR2 sequences are SEHNR and FQNEAQ (reference sequence).

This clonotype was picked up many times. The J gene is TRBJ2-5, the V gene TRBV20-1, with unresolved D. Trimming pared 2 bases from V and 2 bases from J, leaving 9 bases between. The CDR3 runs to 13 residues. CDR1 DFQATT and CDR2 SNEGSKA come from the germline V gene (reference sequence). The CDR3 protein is CSARPDSQETQYF. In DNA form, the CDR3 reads TGCAGTGCTAGACCGGATTCGCAAGAGACCCAGTACTTC.

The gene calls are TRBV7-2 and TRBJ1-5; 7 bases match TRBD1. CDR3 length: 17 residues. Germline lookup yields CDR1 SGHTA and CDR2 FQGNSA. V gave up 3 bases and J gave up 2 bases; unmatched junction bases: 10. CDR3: CASSFAPGTVGNQPQHF. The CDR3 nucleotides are TGTGCCAGCAGCTTTGCCCCCGGGACAGTGGGCAATCAGCCCCAGCATTTT.